This record concerns one T cell receptor beta chain sequence. What it binds is unknown. The authors' processing: For the immunoSEQ data, sequences were junction-only without quality scores, so filtering differed. The repertoire was sequenced with immunoSEQ multiplex PCR; TCRdb's copy has only in-frame clones and lacks some. Clone size and V and J calls were adopted from that table, with D and trimming inferred from the DNA. The profile shows 1,500,000 or so clones, approximately 98.5% of them singletons. This CDR3 contains 15 residues. The germline V gene encodes CDR1 MNHEY and CDR2 SMNVEV (reference sequence). With 8 bases removed from V and 3 bases from J, the gap between germline ends came to 20 bases. The record originates from a study of shared clonotypes between healthy human individuals. Study-wide results and limits: The sharing of 4.5% to 5% of naive CD4 clonotypes was seen across several donors. Lower generation probabilities were found for non-shared clonotypes than for those shared by all four donors.

Free of recent acute infections or vaccinations, the donors were healthy HIV-negative adults. This receptor was identified in a man younger than 45 in good health. The specimen sequenced was naive CD4+ T cells sorted from blood. Subset meaning: CD45RA+ positively selected. The rearrangement uses TRBV27 and TRBJ2-7; D gene unclear. The CDR3 loop is CASCSPRLGRYEQYF. In DNA form, the CDR3 reads TGTGCCAGCTGCTCCCCTCGCTTGGGTCGCTACGAGCAGTACTTC.